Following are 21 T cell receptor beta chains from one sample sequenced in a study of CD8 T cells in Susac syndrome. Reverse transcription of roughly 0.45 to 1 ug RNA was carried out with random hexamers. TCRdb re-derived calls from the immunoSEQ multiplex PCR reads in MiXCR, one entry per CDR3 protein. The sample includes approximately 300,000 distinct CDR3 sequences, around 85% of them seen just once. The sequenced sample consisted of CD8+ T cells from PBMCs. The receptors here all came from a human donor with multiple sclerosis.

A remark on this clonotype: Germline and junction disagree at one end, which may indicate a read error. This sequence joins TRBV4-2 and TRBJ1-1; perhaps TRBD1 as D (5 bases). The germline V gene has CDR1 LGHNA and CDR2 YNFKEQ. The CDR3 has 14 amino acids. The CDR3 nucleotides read TGTGCCAGCAGCCAAGATCGTGGGGGAACTGAAGCTCTCTTT. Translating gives CASSQDRGGTEALF.

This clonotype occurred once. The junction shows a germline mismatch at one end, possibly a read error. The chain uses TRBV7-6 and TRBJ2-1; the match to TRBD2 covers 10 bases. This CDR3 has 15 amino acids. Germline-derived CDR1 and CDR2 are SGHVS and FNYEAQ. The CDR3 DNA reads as TGTGCCAGCAGCTTGTGGACTAGCGGCTACAATGTGCAGTTCTTC. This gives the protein CASSLWTSGYNVQFF.

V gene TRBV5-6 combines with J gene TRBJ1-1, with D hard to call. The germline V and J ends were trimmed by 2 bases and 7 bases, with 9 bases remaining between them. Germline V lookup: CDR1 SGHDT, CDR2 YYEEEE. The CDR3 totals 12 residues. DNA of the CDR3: TGTGCCAGCAGCTTCCTCGACATTGAAGCTTTCTTT. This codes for CASSFLDIEAFF.

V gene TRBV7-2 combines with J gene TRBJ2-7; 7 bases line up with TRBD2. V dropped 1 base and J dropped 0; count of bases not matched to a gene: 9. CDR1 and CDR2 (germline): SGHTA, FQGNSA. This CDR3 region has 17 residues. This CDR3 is CASSLGGERDGSYEQYF. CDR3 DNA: TGTGCCAGCAGCTTAGGAGGAGAGCGGGACGGCTCCTACGAGCAGTACTTC.

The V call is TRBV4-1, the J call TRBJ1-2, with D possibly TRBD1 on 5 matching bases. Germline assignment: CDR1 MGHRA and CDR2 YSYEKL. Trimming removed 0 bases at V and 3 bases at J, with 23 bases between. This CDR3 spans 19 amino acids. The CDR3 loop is CASSQDWIPGRASYYGYTF. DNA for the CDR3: TGCGCCAGCAGCCAAGATTGGATACCGGGCAGGGCTTCCTACTATGGCTACACCTTC.

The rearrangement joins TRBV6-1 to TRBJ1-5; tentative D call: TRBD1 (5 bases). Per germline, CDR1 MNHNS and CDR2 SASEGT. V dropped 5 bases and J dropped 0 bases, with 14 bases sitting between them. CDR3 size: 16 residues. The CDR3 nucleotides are TGTGCCAGCAGTCCCAGGGACGGACATAGCAATCAGCCCCAGCATTTT. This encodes CASSPRDGHSNQPQHF.

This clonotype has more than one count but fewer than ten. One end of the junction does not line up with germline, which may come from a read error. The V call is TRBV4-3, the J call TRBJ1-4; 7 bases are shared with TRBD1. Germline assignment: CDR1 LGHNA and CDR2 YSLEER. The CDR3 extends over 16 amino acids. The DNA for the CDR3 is TGCGCCAGCAGCTCCGCTTCCGGCAGGGGGAATGAGAAACTGTTTTTT. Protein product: CASSSASGRGNEKLFF.

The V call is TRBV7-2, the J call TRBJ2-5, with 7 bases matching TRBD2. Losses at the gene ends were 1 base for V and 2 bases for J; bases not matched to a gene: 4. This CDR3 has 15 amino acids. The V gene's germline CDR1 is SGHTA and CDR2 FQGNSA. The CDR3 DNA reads TGTGCCAGCAGCTTAGTTGTACTAGCGCAAGAGACCCAGTACTTC. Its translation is CASSLVVLAQETQYF.

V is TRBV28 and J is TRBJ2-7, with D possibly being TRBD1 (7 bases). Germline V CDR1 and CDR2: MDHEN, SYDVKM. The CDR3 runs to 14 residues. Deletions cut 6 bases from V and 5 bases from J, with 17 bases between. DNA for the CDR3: TGTGCCAGCAGCCAACAGGGGACTTTCAACGAGCAGTACTTC. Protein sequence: CASSQQGTFNEQYF.

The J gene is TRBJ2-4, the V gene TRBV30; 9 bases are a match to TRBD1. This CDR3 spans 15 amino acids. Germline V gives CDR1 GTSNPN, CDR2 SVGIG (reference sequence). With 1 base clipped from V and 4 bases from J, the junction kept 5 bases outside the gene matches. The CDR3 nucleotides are TGTGCCTGGAGTGGAACGGGACAGGGTAAAAACATTCAGTACTTC. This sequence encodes CAWSGTGQGKNIQYF.

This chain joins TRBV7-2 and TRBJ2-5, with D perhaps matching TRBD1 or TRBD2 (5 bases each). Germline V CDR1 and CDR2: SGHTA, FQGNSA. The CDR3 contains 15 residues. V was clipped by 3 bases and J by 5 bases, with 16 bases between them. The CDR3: CASSLGTQGTETQYF. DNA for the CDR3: TGTGCCAGCAGCTTGGGGACCCAAGGGACGGAGACCCAGTACTTC.

The CDR3 nucleotides read TGTGCCAGCAGCTTAGTCTCCGGGACAGGGCGGGATCAGCCCCAGCATTTT. This sequence encodes CASSLVSGTGRDQPQHF. The chain is built from TRBV7-9 and TRBJ1-5, with 9 bases fitting TRBD1. The trim removed 1 base at V and 5 bases at J, leaving 9 bases unmatched. Germline V gene lookup returns CDR1 SEHNR and CDR2 FQNEAQ (reference sequence). The CDR3 extends over 17 amino acids.

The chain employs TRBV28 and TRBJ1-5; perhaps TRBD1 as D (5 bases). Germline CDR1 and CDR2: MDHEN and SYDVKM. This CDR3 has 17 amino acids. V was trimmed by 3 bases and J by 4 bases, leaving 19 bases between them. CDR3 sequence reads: CASSFGVVAGPNQPQHF. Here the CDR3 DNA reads TGTGCCAGCAGTTTTGGGGTTGTAGCAGGGCCGAATCAGCCCCAGCATTTT.

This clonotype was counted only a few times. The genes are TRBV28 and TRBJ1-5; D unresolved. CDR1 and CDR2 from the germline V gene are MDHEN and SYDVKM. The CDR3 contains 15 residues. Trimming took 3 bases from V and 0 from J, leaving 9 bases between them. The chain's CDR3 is CASSFPGGSNQPQHF. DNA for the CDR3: TGTGCCAGCAGTTTTCCGGGCGGTAGCAATCAGCCCCAGCATTTT.

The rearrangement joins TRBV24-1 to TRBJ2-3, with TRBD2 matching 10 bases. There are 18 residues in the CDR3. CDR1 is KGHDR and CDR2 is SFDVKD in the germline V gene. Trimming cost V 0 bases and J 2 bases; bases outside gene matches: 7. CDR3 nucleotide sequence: TGTGCCACCAGTGATTTGCATGGGACTAGCGCTTTCACAGATACGCAGTATTTT. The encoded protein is CATSDLHGTSAFTDTQYF.

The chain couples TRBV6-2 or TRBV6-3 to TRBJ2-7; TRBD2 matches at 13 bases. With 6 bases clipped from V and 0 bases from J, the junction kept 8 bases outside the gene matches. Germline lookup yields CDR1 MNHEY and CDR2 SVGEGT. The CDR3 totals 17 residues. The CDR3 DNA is TGTGCCAGCAGAGAGACTAGCGGGAGGTCGTACTCCTACGAGCAGTACTTC. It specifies CASRETSGRSYSYEQYF.

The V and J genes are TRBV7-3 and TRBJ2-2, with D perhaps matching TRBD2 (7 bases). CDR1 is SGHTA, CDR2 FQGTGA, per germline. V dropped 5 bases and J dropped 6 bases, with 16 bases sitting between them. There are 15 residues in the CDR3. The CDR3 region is CASSPFRGGPGELFF. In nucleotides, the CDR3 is TGTGCCAGCAGCCCCTTCAGGGGAGGGCCCGGGGAGCTGTTTTTT.

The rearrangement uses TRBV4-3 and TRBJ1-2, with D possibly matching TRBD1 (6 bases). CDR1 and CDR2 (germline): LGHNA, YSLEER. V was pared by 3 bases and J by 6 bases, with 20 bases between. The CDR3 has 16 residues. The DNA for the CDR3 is TGCGCCAGCAGCCACTTGGGAGGACAGACTAGGGATGGCTACACCTTC. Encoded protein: CASSHLGGQTRDGYTF.

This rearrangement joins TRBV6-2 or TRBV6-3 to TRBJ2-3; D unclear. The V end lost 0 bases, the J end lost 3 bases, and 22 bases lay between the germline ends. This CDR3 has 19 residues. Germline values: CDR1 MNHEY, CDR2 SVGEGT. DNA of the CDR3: TGTGCCAGCAGTTACTCGTTTGACCCAGACGTAGAATCTACAGATACGCAGTATTTT. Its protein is CASSYSFDPDVESTDTQYF.

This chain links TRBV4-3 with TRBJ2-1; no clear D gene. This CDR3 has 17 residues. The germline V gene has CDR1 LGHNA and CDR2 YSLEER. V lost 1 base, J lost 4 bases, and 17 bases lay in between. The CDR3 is CASSQGPTVLPYNEQFF. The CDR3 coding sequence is TGCGCCAGCAGCCAAGGCCCAACGGTCTTGCCTTACAATGAGCAGTTCTTC.

CDR3 sequence: CASSLGLLGGTQYF. CDR3 in DNA: TGTGCCAGCAGTTTGGGCCTACTTGGCGGTACGCAGTATTTT. The gene calls are TRBV6-1 and TRBJ2-3, with unresolved D. This CDR3 region has 14 residues. Per germline, CDR1 MNHNS and CDR2 SASEGT. Trimming removed 5 bases at V and 8 bases at J, with 17 bases between.